Shown below are 11 T cell receptor beta chains from a single sample sequenced in a study of T cell responses to AZD1222 COVID-19 vaccine. Here immunoSEQ multiplex PCR was the method, and the copy in TCRdb shows in-frame clones only, minus some. This sample has about 260,000 clones, with 93% found just once. This specimen was peripheral blood, taken on day 0 of AZD1222 vaccination. The receptors here all came from an adult in good health.

J is TRBJ2-7 and V is TRBV5-1; no definite D call. Trimming shortened V by 1 base and J by 7 bases, and 12 bases separated the two germline ends. The CDR3 spans 13 residues. Germline CDR1 reads SGHRS; CDR2 reads YFSETQ. The CDR3 DNA reads as TGCGCCAGCAGCTTGAGGACCCCCGGGGAGCAGTACTTC. It is translated as CASSLRTPGEQYF.

This chain links TRBV12-3 or TRBV12-4 with TRBJ1-1, with a tentative D call TRBD1 (6 bases). This CDR3 has 13 amino acids. The V and J ends lost 6 bases and 2 bases respectively, with 10 bases between them. CDR3 protein: CASRRQANTEAFF. The CDR3 coding sequence is TGTGCCAGCAGAAGACAGGCCAACACTGAAGCTTTCTTT.

J is TRBJ2-7 and V is TRBV6-1; weak D call: TRBD2 (6 bases). Trimming stripped 3 bases from V and 0 bases from J, with 24 bases between. From germline, CDR1 is MNHNS and CDR2 SASEGT. The CDR3 is 19 amino acids. The CDR3 reads CASSDPPGVRASASYEQYF. The CDR3 DNA follows: TGTGCCAGCAGTGACCCACCGGGGGTAAGGGCTAGCGCCTCCTACGAGCAGTACTTC.

The J gene is TRBJ2-7, the V gene TRBV30; D gene ambiguous. CDR3 length: 12 amino acids. V lost 4 bases to trimming and J lost 3 bases, with 10 bases between them. Germline loops: CDR1 GTSNPN, CDR2 SVGIG (reference sequence). The CDR3 nucleotides are TGTGCCTGGACCACAGATAGCTACGAGCAGTACTTC. Protein product: CAWTTDSYEQYF.

The chain combines TRBV28 with TRBJ2-7, with 9 bases matching TRBD1. Unmatched junction bases numbered 5, after V lost 6 bases and J lost 2 bases. There are 14 residues in the CDR3. CDR1 is MDHEN and CDR2 is SYDVKM in the germline V gene. CDR3 bases: TGTGCCAGCAGGGGGACAGGGAGCGCCTACGAGCAGTACTTC. Translating it yields CASRGTGSAYEQYF.

This sequence joins TRBV6-4 and TRBJ1-6; no clear D. The V gene's germline CDR1 is MRHNA and CDR2 SNTAGT. The CDR3 has 13 amino acids. V was clipped by 8 bases and J by 1 base, with 6 bases between them. CDR3 sequence reads: CASAYSYNSPLHF. CDR3 in DNA: TGTGCCAGCGCGTATTCCTATAATTCACCCCTCCACTTT.

The chain is built from TRBV6-4 and TRBJ2-1; 8 bases match TRBD1. This CDR3 comprises 12 residues. The germline gives CDR1 MRHNA, CDR2 SNTAGT. Unmatched junction bases numbered 4, after V lost 5 bases and J lost 10 bases. The CDR3 DNA follows: TGTGCCAGCAGTCAGGGGGCTGGAGAGCAGTTCTTC. Its translation: CASSQGAGEQFF.

This clone has only one observation. The chain links TRBV28 to TRBJ2-7; D is ambiguous. CDR1 is MDHEN and CDR2 is SYDVKM in the germline V gene. CDR3 length: 14 residues. Trimming left V 7 bases short and J 1 base short, with 14 bases between. The CDR3 loop is CASTRPTDSYEQYF. The DNA for the CDR3 is TGTGCCAGCACAAGACCCACAGATTCCTACGAGCAGTACTTC.

The chain recombines TRBV14 with TRBJ2-7; D gene uncertain. V was shortened by 4 bases and J by 3 bases, with 4 bases between the two germline ends. The CDR3 totals 11 residues. CDR1 and CDR2 (germline): SGHDN, FVKESK. The CDR3 loop is CASSRYYEQYF. DNA of the CDR3: TGTGCCAGCAGCCGATACTACGAGCAGTACTTC.

The rearrangement uses TRBV19 and TRBJ2-1; no reliable D call. CDR1 LNHDA and CDR2 SQIVND come from the germline V gene (reference sequence). CDR3 size: 11 residues. The ends were cut back, 7 bases at V and 5 bases at J, with 6 bases in the middle. CDR3 sequence reads: CASTGNNEQFF. In DNA form, the CDR3 reads TGTGCCAGTACCGGAAACAATGAGCAGTTCTTC.

V usage is TRBV19 and J usage is TRBJ2-6, with D possibly TRBD1 on 6 matching bases. V gave up 7 bases and J gave up 0 bases, with 13 bases separating them. CDR1 and CDR2 (germline): LNHDA, SQIVND (reference sequence). The CDR3 sequence is 16 residues long. The CDR3 coding sequence is TGTGCCAGTACCATCGACAGGATCTCTGGGGCCAACGTCCTGACTTTC. The encoded protein is CASTIDRISGANVLTF.